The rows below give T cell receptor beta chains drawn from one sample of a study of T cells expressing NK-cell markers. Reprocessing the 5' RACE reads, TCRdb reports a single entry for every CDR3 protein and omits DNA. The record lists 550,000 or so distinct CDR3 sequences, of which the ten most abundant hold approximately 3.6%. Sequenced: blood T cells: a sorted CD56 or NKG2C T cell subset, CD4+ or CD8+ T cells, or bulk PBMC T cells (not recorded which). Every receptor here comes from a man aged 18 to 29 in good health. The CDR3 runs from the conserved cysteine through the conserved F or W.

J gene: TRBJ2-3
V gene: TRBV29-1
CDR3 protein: CSVRVAGVRDTQYF

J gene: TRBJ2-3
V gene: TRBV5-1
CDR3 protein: CASSLAGAADTQYF

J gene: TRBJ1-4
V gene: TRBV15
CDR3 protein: CATSRDGGGNEKLFF

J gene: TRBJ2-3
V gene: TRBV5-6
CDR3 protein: CASSLIGPTDTQYF

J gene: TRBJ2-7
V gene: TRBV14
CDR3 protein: CASSQVSYEQYF

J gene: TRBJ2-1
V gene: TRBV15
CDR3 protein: CATSRGTPYNEQFF

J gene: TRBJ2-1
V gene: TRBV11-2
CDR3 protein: CASRPVGRVNNEQFF

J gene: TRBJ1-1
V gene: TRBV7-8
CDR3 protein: CASSPNGQAVRGTEAFF

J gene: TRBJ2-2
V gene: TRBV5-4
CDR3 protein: CASSTTGVGTGELFF

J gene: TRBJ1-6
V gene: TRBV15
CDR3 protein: CATRELSSYNSPLHF

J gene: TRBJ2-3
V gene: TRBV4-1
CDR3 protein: CASSHEGTQFTDTQYF

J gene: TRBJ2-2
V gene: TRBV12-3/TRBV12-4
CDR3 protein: CASSLALASGTGELFF

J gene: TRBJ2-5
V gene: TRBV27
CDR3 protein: CASSLSDLATQYF

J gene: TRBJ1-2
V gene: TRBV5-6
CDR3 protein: CASSRLGFSGYTF

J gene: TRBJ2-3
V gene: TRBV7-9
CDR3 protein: CASSSAGTSGTDTQYF

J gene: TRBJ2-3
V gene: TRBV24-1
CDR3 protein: CATSDFIGTGTDTQYF

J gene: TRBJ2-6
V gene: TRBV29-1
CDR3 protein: CSVQVGANVLTF

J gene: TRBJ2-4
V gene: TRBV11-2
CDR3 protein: CASSSLVAKNIQYF

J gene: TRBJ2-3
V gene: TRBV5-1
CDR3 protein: CASSTRTQSTDTQYF

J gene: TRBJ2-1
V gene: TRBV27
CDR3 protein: CASSLVGPGSYNEQFF

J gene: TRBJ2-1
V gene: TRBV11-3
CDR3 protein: CASSLFLRGRDRNEQFF

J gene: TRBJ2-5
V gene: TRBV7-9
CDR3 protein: CASSRGLAGVWQETQYF

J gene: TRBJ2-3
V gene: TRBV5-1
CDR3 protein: CASSFQDLRTQYF

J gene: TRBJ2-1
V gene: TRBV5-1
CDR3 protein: CASSNDLRGRNEQFF

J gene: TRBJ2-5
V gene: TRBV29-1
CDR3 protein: CSIMGLATKETQYF

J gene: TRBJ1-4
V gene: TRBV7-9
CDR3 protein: CASSHRDRQKLFF

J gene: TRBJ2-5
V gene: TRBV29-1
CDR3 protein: CSGLGLAGGETQYF

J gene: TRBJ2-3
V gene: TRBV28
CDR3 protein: CATSTGEGPQYF

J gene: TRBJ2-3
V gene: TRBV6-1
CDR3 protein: CASRTRYNTDTQYF

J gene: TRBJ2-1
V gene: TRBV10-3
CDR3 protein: CAISERREGREQFF

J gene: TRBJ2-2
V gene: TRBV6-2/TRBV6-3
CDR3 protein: CASSKASGQGIGELFF

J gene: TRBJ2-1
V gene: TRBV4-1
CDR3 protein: CASSLSGLALYNEQFF

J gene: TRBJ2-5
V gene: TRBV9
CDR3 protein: CASSVAPGQGAETQYF